This T cell receptor (beta chain) was documented in a study of T cells and copy number aberrations in small-cell lung cancer. Losses at the gene ends were 0 bases for V and 5 bases for J; bases not matched to a gene: 1. Germline CDR1 is GTSNPN and CDR2 is SVGIG (reference sequence). There are 14 residues in the CDR3. Only tumor regions expected to give at least 150 ng DNA were used. Profiling relied on immunoSEQ multiplex PCR, and the TCRdb table lists in-frame clones only, not all of them. The repertoire holds around 6,200 clones, roughly 76% seen once, with 7% to 9.5% in the top ten. Sequenced input: tumor tissue. The V and J genes are TRBV30 and TRBJ2-5; TRBD2 matches 12 bases. This TCR was sampled from a man over 45 with small cell lung cancer. This CDR3 is CAWSVLAGGETQYF. CDR3 bases: TGTGCCTGGAGTGTACTAGCGGGAGGTGAGACCCAGTACTTC.